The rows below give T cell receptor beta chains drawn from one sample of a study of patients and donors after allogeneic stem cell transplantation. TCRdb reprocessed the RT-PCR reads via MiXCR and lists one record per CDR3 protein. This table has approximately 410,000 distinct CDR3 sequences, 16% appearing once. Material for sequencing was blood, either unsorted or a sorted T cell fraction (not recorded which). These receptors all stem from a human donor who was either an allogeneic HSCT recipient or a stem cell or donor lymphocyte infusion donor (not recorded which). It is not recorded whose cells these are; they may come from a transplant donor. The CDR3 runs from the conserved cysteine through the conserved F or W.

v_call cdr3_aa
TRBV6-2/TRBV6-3 CASSPQLAGRDNEQFF
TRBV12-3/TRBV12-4 CASSRAPPGQGRETQYF
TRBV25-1 CASSDNGGNQPQHF
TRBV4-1 CASSQVSADTQYF
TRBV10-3 CAITAIGGGEQYF
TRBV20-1 CSAAGSEAFF
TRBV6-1 CASSDPGLNTGELFF
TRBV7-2 CASSPDRTPGDIQYF
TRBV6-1 CASSTGTGDEKLFF
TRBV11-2 CASRRTGQKRVGELFF
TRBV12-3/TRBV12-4 CASSLSGREETQYF
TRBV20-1 CSGSGYELAGTGGTDTQYF
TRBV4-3 CASSQSPGRSAAFF
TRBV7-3 CASSLNRATDTQYF
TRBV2 CAGGGSQFF
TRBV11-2 CASSLTHGGWNEKLFF
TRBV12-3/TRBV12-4 CASSWSAGYEQYF
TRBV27 CASSFLGGGNQPQHF
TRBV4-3 CASSVTGTKGDTQYF
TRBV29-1 CSGQGAWGYTF
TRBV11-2 CASRSIRGQHEQFF
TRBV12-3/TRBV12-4 CASSPQTGNTGELFF
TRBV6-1 CASSIGRFNQPQHF
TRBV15 CATTQEGVNQPQHF
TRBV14 CASSQDWAGDGAMKYEQYF
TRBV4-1 CASSPRGREQTQYF
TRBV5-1 CASRPITGITDTQYF
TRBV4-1 CASSQGGYYGYTF
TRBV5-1 CASQPGDFTDTQYF
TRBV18 CASSPPGDYEQYF
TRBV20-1 CSAGGDTQYF
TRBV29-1 CSVATVTGELFF
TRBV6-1 CASRTEPGLASNEQFF